A selection of T cell receptor beta chains follows, all from one sample in a study of blood T cell repertoires in COVID-19. Profiling relied on immunoSEQ multiplex PCR, and the TCRdb table lists in-frame clones only, not all of them. Here the sample spans 250,000 or so clones, about 89% being singletons. Material for sequencing was PBMCs or T cells enriched from blood (not recorded which). The receptors originated from a man aged 40-49 years who had recovered from COVID-19. The CDR3 runs from the conserved cysteine through the conserved F or W. Fields, in order: J gene, clone size, V gene, CDR3 length, CDR3 protein. Only some rows state a clone size, as once, few, many or a class for expanded clones.

TRBJ2-2	.	TRBV7-3	13	CASSFGLTGELFF
TRBJ1-3	.	TRBV5-5	15	CASSFGVEAGNTIYF
TRBJ2-7	.	TRBV7-2	18	CASSFRQGTSGSSYEQYF
TRBJ2-5	.	TRBV24-1	13	CAAQYKSQETQYF
TRBJ2-7	.	TRBV19	15	CASSGGQGLTYEQYF
TRBJ1-5	.	TRBV28	13	CASRNPGNQPQHF
TRBJ2-7	.	TRBV7-8	16	CASSFPPASDRYEQYF
TRBJ2-2	.	TRBV7-9	17	CASSGRPGQGAAGELFF
TRBJ1-4	.	TRBV9	15	CASSVSPGANEKLFF
TRBJ1-4	.	TRBV7-2	17	CASRGPGTGSHSEKLFF
TRBJ1-2	.	TRBV6-5	14	CASTSGGLYYGYTF
TRBJ1-1	.	TRBV4-1	16	CASSRGGTSMNTEAFF
TRBJ1-6	.	TRBV7-9	15	CASSPGGLGNSPLHF
TRBJ2-1	.	TRBV4-2	18	CASSQGTSGGPSYNEQFF
TRBJ2-2	.	TRBV6-6	14	CASSSPGVGGELFF
TRBJ2-5	.	TRBV2	15	CASSWDFGPQETQYF
TRBJ2-4	once	TRBV10-1	16	CASTTMTGIAKNIQYF
TRBJ2-3	.	TRBV5-5	15	CASSLQGRSTDTQYF
TRBJ2-3	.	TRBV5-1	15	CASRLEAGPTDTQYF
TRBJ1-1	.	TRBV15	15	CATSRVSTGLTEAFF
TRBJ2-3	.	TRBV5-6	16	CASSLGWDSVTDTQYF
TRBJ2-5	.	TRBV10-3	14	CAINEGAPQETQYF
TRBJ2-3	.	TRBV7-3	16	CASSSGLAGGTDTQYF
TRBJ2-7	.	TRBV28	13	CASTTARGYEQYF
TRBJ2-5	.	TRBV5-1	14	CASSSQGSGSTQYF
TRBJ1-3	.	TRBV19	16	CASSILAGQRGNTIYF
TRBJ1-4	few	TRBV29-1	14	CSVGDRALNEKLFF
TRBJ1-2	.	TRBV19	14	CASSRSDRYYGYTF
TRBJ1-2	.	TRBV9	15	CASSPGTGANYGYTF
TRBJ2-2	.	TRBV5-1	14	CASSSEPNTGELFF
TRBJ1-3	.	TRBV25-1	16	CASSEWGQRSGNTIYF
TRBJ1-5	few	TRBV12-5	14	CASGSHREGQPQHF
TRBJ2-7	.	TRBV5-1	17	CASSLDGWRGAVYEQYF
TRBJ1-1	.	TRBV25-1	13	CASSELPNTEAFF
TRBJ1-5	.	TRBV13	13	CASSPTGFQPQHF
TRBJ1-1	.	TRBV5-1	15	CASSLVWGGSTEAFF
TRBJ1-2	.	TRBV18	13	CASSQGQGAGYTF
TRBJ1-1	.	TRBV13	17	CASTAGTGGILNTEAFF
TRBJ1-6	.	TRBV11-2	15	CASSLGDRVESPLHF
TRBJ2-7	once	TRBV23-1	15	CASSQFGTSFYEQYF
TRBJ1-2	.	TRBV11-2	14	CASSLRGDTYGYTF
TRBJ1-1	.	TRBV7-3	16	CASSAGTTVLNTEAFF
TRBJ2-3	.	TRBV29-1	20	CSVGVWVAGFIPPDTDTQYF
TRBJ1-2	.	TRBV11-2	11	CAAGGLYGYTF
TRBJ1-3	once	TRBV3-1/TRBV3-2	18	CASSQLHFTGSSGNTIYF
TRBJ2-2	.	TRBV11-3	15	CASSSPGLAFGELFF
TRBJ2-7	.	TRBV18	15	CASSREKGQYYEQYF
TRBJ2-7	.	TRBV5-4	15	CASSFRDRGFYEQYF
TRBJ2-3	.	TRBV3-1/TRBV3-2	16	CASSSIAGGNTDTQYF
TRBJ2-2	.	TRBV19	15	CASSLDRANTGELFF
TRBJ2-1	.	TRBV18	13	CASSTGQYNEQFF
TRBJ1-4	.	TRBV7-8	13	CASSLVLQEKLFF
TRBJ2-5	.	TRBV5-4	16	CASSLEWGGVEETQYF
TRBJ2-7	.	TRBV4-3	20	CASSQEPPGLAGASSYEQYF
TRBJ1-1	.	TRBV10-3	14	CAISDSQGNTEAFF
TRBJ2-5	.	TRBV30	16	CAWTPRTGALVETQYF
TRBJ1-2	.	TRBV11-2	15	CASSPLSAANYGYTF